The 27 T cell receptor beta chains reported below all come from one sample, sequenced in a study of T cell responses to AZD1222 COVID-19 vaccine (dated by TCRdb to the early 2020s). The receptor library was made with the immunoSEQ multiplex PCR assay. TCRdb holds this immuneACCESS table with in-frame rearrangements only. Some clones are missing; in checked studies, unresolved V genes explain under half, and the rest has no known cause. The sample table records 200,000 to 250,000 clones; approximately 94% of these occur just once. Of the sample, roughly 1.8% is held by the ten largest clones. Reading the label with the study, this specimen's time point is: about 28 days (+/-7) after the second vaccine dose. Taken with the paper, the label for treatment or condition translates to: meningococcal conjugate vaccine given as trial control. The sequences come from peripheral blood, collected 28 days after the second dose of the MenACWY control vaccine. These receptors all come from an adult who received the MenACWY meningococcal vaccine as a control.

CDR3 DNA: TGCAGTGCTAGCCTCTCCTACGAGCAGTACTTC. Residues: CSASLSYEQYF. The rearrangement uses TRBV20-1 and TRBJ2-7; D gene unclear. The CDR3 is made up of 11 amino acids. Germline V gene lookup returns CDR1 DFQATT and CDR2 SNEGSKA (reference sequence). Trimming stripped 3 bases from V and 0 bases from J, with 3 bases between.

The CDR3 DNA reads TGTGCCAGCAGCGTAGGGGGGACCGCGAACACTGAAGCTTTCTTT. Protein: CASSVGGTANTEAFF. The chain carries TRBV9 and TRBJ1-1, with D tentatively TRBD1 (5 bases). The CDR3 extends over 15 amino acids. Trimming shortened V by 0 bases and J by 1 base, and 10 bases separated the two germline ends. The germline V gene encodes CDR1 SGDLS and CDR2 YYNGEE.

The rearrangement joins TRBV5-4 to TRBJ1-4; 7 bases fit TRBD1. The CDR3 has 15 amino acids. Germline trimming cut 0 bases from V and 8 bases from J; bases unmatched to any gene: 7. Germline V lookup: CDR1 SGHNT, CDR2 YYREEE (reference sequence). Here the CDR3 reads CASSLGSQGGEKLFF. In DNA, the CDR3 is TGTGCCAGCAGCTTGGGAAGCCAGGGGGGCGAAAAACTGTTTTTT.

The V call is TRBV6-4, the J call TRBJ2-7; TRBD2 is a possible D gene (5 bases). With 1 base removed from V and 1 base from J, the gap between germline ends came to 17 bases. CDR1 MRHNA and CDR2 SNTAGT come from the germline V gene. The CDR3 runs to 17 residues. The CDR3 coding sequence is TGTGCCAGCAGTGACTTCGAGGGCAACATCGCTTCCTACGAGCAGTACTTC. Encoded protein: CASSDFEGNIASYEQYF.

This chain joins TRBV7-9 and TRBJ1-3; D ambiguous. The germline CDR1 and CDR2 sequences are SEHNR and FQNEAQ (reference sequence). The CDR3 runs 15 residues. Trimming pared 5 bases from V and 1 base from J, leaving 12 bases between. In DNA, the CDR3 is TGTGCCAGCAGCCCCCTCTTAAGTTCTGGAAACACCATATATTTT. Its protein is CASSPLLSSGNTIYF.

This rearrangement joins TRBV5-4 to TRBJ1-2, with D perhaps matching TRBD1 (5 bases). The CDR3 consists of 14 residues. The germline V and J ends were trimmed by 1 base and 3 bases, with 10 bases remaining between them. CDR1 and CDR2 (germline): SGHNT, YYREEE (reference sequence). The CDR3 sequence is CASSLSAGDYGYTF. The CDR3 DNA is TGTGCCAGCAGCTTGAGCGCGGGGGACTATGGCTACACCTTC. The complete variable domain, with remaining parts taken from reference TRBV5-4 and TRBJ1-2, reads ETGVTQSPTHLIKTRGQQVTLRCSSQSGHNTVSWYQQALGQGPQFIFQYYREEENGRGNFPPRFSGLQFPNYSSELNVNALELDDSALYLCASSLSAGDYGYTFGSGTRLTVV.

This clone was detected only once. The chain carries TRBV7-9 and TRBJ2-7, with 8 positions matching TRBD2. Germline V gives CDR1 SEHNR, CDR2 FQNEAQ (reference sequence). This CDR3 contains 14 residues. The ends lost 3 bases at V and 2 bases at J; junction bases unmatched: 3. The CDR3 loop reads CASSFPGLAYEQYF. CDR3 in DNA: TGTGCCAGCAGCTTCCCGGGACTAGCCTACGAGCAGTACTTC. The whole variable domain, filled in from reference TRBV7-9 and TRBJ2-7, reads DTGVSQNPRHKITKRGQNVTFRCDPISEHNRLYWYRQTLGQGPEFLTYFQNEAQLEKSRLLSDRFSAERPKGSFSTLEIQRTEQGDSAMYLCASSFPGLAYEQYFGPGTRLTVT.

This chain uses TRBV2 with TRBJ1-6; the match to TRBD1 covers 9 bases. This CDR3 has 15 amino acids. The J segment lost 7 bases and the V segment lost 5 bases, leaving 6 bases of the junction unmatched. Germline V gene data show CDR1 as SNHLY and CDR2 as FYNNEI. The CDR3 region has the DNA TGTGCCAGCAGTTCCGGGACAGGGCCCAATTCACCCCTCCACTTT. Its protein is CASSSGTGPNSPLHF.

The CDR3 DNA is TGTGCCAGCAGTTCCCCGGACAGGGGGCCTTCACCCCTCCACTTT. It is translated as CASSSPDRGPSPLHF. The chain combines TRBV28 with TRBJ1-6; TRBD1 matches at 11 bases. CDR1 MDHEN and CDR2 SYDVKM come from the germline V gene. The trim removed 4 bases at V and 9 bases at J, leaving 5 bases unmatched. This CDR3 has 15 residues.

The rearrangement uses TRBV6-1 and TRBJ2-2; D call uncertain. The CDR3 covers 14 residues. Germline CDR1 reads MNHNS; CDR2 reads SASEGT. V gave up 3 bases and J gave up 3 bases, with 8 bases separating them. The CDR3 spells CASSEAGDTGELFF. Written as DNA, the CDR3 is TGTGCCAGCAGTGAGGCAGGTGACACCGGGGAGCTGTTTTTT.

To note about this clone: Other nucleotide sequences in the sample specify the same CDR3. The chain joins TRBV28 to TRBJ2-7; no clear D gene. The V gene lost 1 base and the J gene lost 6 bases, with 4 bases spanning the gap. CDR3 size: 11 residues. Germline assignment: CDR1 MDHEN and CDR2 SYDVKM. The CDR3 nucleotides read TGTGCCAGCAGTTTATCCCGCGAGCAGTACTTC. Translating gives CASSLSREQYF.

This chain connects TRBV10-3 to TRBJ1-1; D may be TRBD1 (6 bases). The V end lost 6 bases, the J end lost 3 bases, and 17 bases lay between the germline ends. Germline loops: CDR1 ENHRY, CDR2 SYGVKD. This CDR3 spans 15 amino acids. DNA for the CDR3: TGTGCCATCAGCTATGGACAGAAAGGATACACTGAAGCTTTCTTT. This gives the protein CAISYGQKGYTEAFF.

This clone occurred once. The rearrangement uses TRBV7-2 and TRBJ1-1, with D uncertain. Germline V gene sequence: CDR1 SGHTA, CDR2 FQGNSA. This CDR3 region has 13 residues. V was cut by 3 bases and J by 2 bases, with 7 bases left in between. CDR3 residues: CASSFDVNTEAFF. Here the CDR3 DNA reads TGTGCCAGCAGCTTTGATGTCAACACTGAAGCTTTCTTT.

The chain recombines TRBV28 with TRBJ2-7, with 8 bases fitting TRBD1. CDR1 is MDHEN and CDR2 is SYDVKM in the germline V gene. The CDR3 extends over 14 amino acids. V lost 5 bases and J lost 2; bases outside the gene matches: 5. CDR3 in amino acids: CASSPGTGAYEQYF. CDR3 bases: TGTGCCAGCAGTCCCGGGACAGGAGCCTACGAGCAGTACTTC.

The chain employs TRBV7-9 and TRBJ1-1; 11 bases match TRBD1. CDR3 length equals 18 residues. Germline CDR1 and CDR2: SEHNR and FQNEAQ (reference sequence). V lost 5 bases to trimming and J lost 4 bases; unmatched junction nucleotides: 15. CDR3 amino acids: CASSHPARTGGFGTEAFF. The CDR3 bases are TGTGCCAGCAGCCATCCCGCCAGGACAGGGGGCTTTGGCACTGAAGCTTTCTTT.

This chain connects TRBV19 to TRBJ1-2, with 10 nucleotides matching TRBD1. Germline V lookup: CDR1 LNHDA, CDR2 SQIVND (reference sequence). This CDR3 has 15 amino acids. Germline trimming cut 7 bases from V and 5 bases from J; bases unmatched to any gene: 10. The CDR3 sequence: CASTEDRGRGYGYTF. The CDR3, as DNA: TGTGCCAGTACCGAAGACAGGGGGCGCGGGTATGGCTACACCTTC. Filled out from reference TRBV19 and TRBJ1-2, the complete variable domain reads DGGITQSPKYLFRKEGQNVTLSCEQNLNHDAMYWYRQDPGQGLRLIYYSQIVNDFQKGDIAEGYSVSREKKESFPLTVTSAQKNPTAFYLCASTEDRGRGYGYTFGSGTRLTVV.

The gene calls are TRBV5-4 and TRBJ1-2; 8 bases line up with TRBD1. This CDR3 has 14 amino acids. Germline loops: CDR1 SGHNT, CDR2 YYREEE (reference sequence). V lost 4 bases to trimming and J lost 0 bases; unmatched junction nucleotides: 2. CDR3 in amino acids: CASSQGAANYGYTF. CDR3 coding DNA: TGTGCCAGCAGCCAGGGGGCAGCTAACTATGGCTACACCTTC.

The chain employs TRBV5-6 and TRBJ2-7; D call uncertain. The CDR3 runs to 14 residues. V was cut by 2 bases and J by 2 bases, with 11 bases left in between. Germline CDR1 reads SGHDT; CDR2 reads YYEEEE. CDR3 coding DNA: TGTGCCAGCAGCTTTGGGTCAGGAGCCTACGAGCAGTACTTC. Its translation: CASSFGSGAYEQYF. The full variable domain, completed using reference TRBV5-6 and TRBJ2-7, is DAGVTQSPTHLIKTRGQQVTLRCSPKSGHDTVSWYQQALGQGPQFIFQYYEEEERQRGNFPDRFSGHQFPNYSSELNVNALLLGDSALYLCASSFGSGAYEQYFGPGTRLTVT.

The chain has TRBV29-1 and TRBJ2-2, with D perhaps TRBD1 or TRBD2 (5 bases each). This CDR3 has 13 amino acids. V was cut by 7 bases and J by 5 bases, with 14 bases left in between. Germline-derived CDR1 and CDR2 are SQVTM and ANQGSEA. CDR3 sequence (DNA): TGCAGCGGAGTGGGGGTTAGAACCGGGGAGCTGTTTTTT. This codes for CSGVGVRTGELFF.

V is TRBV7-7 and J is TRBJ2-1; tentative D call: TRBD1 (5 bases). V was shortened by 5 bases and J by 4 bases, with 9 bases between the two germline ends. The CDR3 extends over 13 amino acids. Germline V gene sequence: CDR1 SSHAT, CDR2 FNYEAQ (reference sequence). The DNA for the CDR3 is TGTGCCAGCAGCCGTGGACATTACAATGAGCAGTTCTTC. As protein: CASSRGHYNEQFF.

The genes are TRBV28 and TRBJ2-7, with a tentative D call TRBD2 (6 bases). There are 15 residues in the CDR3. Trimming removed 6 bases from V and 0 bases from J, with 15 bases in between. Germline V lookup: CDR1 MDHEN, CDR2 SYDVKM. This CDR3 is CASSTTGLDSYEQYF. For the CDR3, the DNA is TGTGCCAGCAGCACCACGGGACTCGACTCCTACGAGCAGTACTTC.

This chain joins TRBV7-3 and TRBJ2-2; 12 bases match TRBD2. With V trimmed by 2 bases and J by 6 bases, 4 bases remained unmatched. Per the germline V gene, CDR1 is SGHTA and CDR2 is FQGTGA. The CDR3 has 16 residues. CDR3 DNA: TGTGCCAGCAGCTTAGCACTAGCGGGAGGCCCCGGGGAGCTGTTTTTT. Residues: CASSLALAGGPGELFF.

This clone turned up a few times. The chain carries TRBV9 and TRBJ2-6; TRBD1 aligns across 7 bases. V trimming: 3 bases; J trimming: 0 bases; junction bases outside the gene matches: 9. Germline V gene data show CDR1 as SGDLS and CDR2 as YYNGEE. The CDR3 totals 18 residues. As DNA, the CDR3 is TGTGCCAGCAGCGCGAGGACAGGCGGCGCCTCTGGGGCCAACGTCCTGACTTTC. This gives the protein CASSARTGGASGANVLTF.

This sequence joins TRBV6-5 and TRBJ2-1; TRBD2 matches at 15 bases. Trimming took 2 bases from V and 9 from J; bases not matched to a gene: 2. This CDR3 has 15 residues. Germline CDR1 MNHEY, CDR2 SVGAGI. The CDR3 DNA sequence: TGTGCCAGCAGTTACAGGACTAGCGGGAGGGGTGAGCAGTTCTTC. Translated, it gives CASSYRTSGRGEQFF.

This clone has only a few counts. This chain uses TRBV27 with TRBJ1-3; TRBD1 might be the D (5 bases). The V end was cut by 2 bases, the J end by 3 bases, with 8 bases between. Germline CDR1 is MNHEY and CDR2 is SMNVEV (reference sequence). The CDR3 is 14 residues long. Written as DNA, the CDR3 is TGTGCCAGCAGTTTACGACAGAGTGGAAACACCATATATTTT. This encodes CASSLRQSGNTIYF.

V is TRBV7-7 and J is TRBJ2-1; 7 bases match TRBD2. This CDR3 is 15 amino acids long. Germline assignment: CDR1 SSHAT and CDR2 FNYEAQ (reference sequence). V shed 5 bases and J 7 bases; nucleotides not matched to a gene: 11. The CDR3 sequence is CASSQGLRGVNEQFF. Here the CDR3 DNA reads TGTGCCAGCAGCCAAGGGCTCCGGGGGGTAAATGAGCAGTTCTTC.

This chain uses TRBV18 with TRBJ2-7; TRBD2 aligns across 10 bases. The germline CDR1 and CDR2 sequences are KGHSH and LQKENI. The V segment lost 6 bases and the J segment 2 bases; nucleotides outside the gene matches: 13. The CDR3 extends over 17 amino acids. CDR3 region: CASSATSTSGTTYEQYF. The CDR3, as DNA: TGTGCCAGCTCCGCTACCAGTACTAGCGGGACTACCTACGAGCAGTACTTC. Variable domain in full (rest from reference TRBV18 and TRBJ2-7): NAGVMQNPRHLVRRRGQEARLRCSPMKGHSHVYWYRQLPEEGLKFMVYLQKENIIDESGMPKERFSAEFPKEGPSILRIQQVVRGDSAAYFCASSATSTSGTTYEQYFGPGTRLTVT.